This T cell receptor beta chain emerged from a study of monozygotic twins with inflammatory bowel disease (dated by TCRdb to the late 2010s). Broadly, across the study: The complete study included roughly 30 monozygotic twin pairs: 19 IBD-discordant Danish pairs and nine German pairs, of which four were IBD-concordant and five were IBD-discordant. Each individual had, on average, about 151 000 unique TCRalpha sequences and 181 000 unique TCRbeta sequences available for analysis. The search for disease-associated traits relied mainly on comparing, within discordant pairs, IBD patients with their genetically identical healthy co-twins.

Receptors were amplified or captured by 5' RACE. Each TCR library was prepared from about 4,000 ng of total RNA. For each sample, cDNA synthesis with SMARTScribe reverse transcriptase was split into eight separate reactions. During cDNA synthesis, unique molecular identifiers containing a 6-nucleotide sample barcode were introduced by template switching. Amplification of TCRalpha and TCRbeta cDNA involved two nested PCRs of approximately 16 and 9 cycles, and each PCR was followed by bead purification. Before amplification, cDNA was treated with uracil DNA-glycosylase and purified using the QIAquick PCR purification kit. The second PCR added Illumina TruSeq-compatible adapters along with sample-specific barcodes. TapeStation and Qubit were used to check library quality and concentration, and roughly 5 ng of each library went into the pool. Sequencing of the pooled libraries was done on an Illumina HiSeq2500 single-index Rapid Run using custom sequencing primers and 2 x 100 bp reads. In the original analysis: PCR and sequencing errors were corrected by UMI-based consensus assembly using MiGEC version 1.2.6. V(D)J alignment, clonotype assembly and CDR3 extraction were performed with MiXCR version 2.1.1. To normalise gene usage, clonotype sharing and MAIT/NKT TCR abundance, the top 1000, 10 000 and 20 000 clonotypes in each sample were analysed. After downsampling to 27 000 UMIs, diversity was calculated as the inverse Simpson index using the vegan R package. Paired Mann-Whitney U tests were applied to discordant twin pairs, and Benjamini-Hochberg correction was used for multiple testing. The reads went through TCRdb reprocessing, and each CDR3 protein sequence gets one entry with no DNA. In this record, the V and J calls reflect TCRdb's handling and not the investigators' own analysis. For this sample, the table gives under 200,000 distinct CDR3 sequences. Clones ranked in the top ten supply about 2.4% of the sample.

Turning to this clonotype: Its binding antigen is unknown.

Broader findings and caveats from the paper: Fewer clonotypes were shared with other individuals by IBD patients than by healthy twins, most markedly in patients showing signs of disease activity. The analysis was unable to tell apart different T cell subtypes. Because patients received different immunosuppressive treatments, the repertoires may have picked up extra background noise and variability between individuals. Repertoire similarity did not differ between concordant and discordant twins, possibly due to limited statistical power. TCRbeta repertoire diversity, by inverse Simpson index, was decreased in IBD patients compared with their healthy co-twins. The results gave no support for a single strong signal or clonotype linked to IBD.

From each donor, an approximately 2.6 ml peripheral blood sample was collected into PAXgene tubes and kept at -80 degrees C. Without any T cell sorting, total RNA was extracted from whole blood using the PAXgene blood miRNA kit on an automated QIAcube. Deep TCRalpha and TCRbeta repertoire profiling with unique molecular barcoding was performed on peripheral blood of monozygotic twin pairs concordant or discordant for inflammatory bowel disease. Smoking habits were recorded for all twin pairs, and individuals were classified as current, former or never smokers. The receptor was derived from a human donor with ulcerative colitis or Crohn's disease, or a healthy co-twin of an affected twin (not recorded which). The sequenced sample was blood.

The CDR3 region reads CSARRQGVPEAFF. The rearrangement combines TRBV20-1 with TRBJ1-1; TCRdb selects TRBD1, and the lack of DNA leaves this call unchecked. The CDR3 holds 13 amino acids from the cysteine to the phenylalanine. No DNA accompanies this entry. The germline V gene encodes CDR1 DFQATT and CDR2 SNEGSKA (reference sequence).